Below are 24 T cell receptor beta chains sequenced from a single sample in a study of T-cell reconstitution after alpha-beta-depleted transplantation in children. A library of TCRbeta sequences, prepared with unique molecular identifiers, was generated. TCRdb re-derived calls from the PCR reads in MiXCR, one entry per CDR3 protein. The data show hundreds of thousands of distinct CDR3 sequences, with 15% to 20% seen just once and 35% to 50% held by the top ten. Sample: PBMCs, mostly from graft donor cells, taken 360 days after TCRalphabeta/CD19-depleted stem cell transplant. The receptors originated from a male patient between 2 and 10 years old who had a stem cell transplant for acute lymphoblastic leukemia, so the T cells may come from the graft donor.

The chain uses TRBV6-6 and TRBJ2-4; D unclear. This CDR3 comprises 12 residues. Trimming removed 0 bases from V and 7 bases from J, with 4 bases in between. The germline gives CDR1 MNHNY, CDR2 SVGAGI (reference sequence). The CDR3 loop reads CASSYSGNIQYF. The CDR3 nucleotides are TGTGCCAGCAGTTACTCGGGGAACATTCAGTACTTC.

V and J are TRBV5-6 and TRBJ1-3; no firm D call. Trimming took off 4 bases at V and 0 bases at J, with 8 bases between the two ends. Germline V gene sequence: CDR1 SGHDT, CDR2 YYEEEE. The CDR3 consists of 14 residues. As DNA, the CDR3 is TGTGCCAGCAGCCCAGGTGACTCTGGAAACACCATATATTTT. Translation: CASSPGDSGNTIYF.

This clonotype was seen more than once but under ten times. The chain uses TRBV12-3 or TRBV12-4 and TRBJ1-1; D gene ambiguous. Trimming shortened V by 8 bases and J by 1 base, and 2 bases separated the two germline ends. This CDR3 is built from 10 residues. The CDR3 region is CASANTEAFF. The CDR3 coding sequence is TGTGCCAGCGCGAACACTGAAGCTTTCTTT.

The V gene is TRBV20-1, the J gene TRBJ1-5; D not certain. The germline V gene has CDR1 DFQATT and CDR2 SNEGSKA (reference sequence). The CDR3 contains 15 residues. V shed 0 bases and J shed 1 base, with 10 bases lying between them. The CDR3 protein is CSARDVGRSNQPQHF. CDR3 nucleotides: TGCAGTGCTAGAGATGTGGGTAGGAGCAATCAGCCCCAGCATTTT.

This clonotype was detected many times. The chain has TRBV10-3 and TRBJ2-3, with D uncertain. Germline values: CDR1 ENHRY, CDR2 SYGVKD. The CDR3 sequence is 12 residues long. The V end lost 8 bases, the J end lost 1 base, and 7 bases lay between the germline ends. CDR3 DNA: TGTGCCATCGGTGCAGGCACAGATACGCAGTATTTT. Translating it yields CAIGAGTDTQYF.

The chain is built from TRBV6-2 or TRBV6-3 and TRBJ2-1; 9 positions agree with TRBD2. There are 14 residues in the CDR3. V shed 6 bases and J 9 bases; nucleotides not matched to a gene: 9. CDR1 MNHEY and CDR2 SVGEGT come from the germline V gene. CDR3: CASRPSGEEREQFF. DNA for the CDR3: TGTGCCAGCAGGCCTAGCGGGGAGGAACGTGAGCAGTTCTTC.

CDR3: CSAPPPPGLAGVISTDTQYF. The CDR3 DNA sequence: TGCAGTGCTCCTCCACCCCCGGGACTAGCGGGAGTGATAAGCACAGATACGCAGTATTTT. V gene TRBV20-1 combines with J gene TRBJ2-3; 14 nucleotides agree with TRBD2. The ends lost 5 bases at V and 0 bases at J; junction bases unmatched: 16. Germline CDR1 reads DFQATT; CDR2 reads SNEGSKA (reference sequence). The length of the CDR3 is 20 residues.

This clonotype has a count of ten or more. The J gene is TRBJ2-5, the V gene TRBV4-1, with TRBD1 identical over 9 bases. V dropped 2 bases and J dropped 4; count of bases not matched to a gene: 5. The CDR3 covers 15 residues. Germline V lookup: CDR1 MGHRA, CDR2 YSYEKL. CDR3 residues: CASSQHGTGRETQYF. The CDR3 DNA is TGCGCCAGCAGCCAACATGGGACAGGGAGAGAGACCCAGTACTTC.

The chain has TRBV18 and TRBJ2-5; 7 nucleotides line up with TRBD1. V lost 0 bases, J lost 5 bases, and 15 bases stayed unmatched. Per germline, CDR1 KGHSH and CDR2 LQKENI. The CDR3 consists of 18 residues. The CDR3 DNA sequence: TGTGCCAGCTCACCACCTTATCTGACAGGGAAATTGTGGGAGACCCAGTACTTC. It specifies CASSPPYLTGKLWETQYF. Combining the CDR3 with reference TRBV18 and TRBJ2-5 gives the whole variable domain NAGVMQNPRHLVRRRGQEARLRCSPMKGHSHVYWYRQLPEEGLKFMVYLQKENIIDESGMPKERFSAEFPKEGPSILRIQQVVRGDSAAYFCASSPPYLTGKLWETQYFGPGTRLLVL.

This clonotype was counted only a few times. The rearrangement uses TRBV7-2 and TRBJ1-3; TRBD1 might be the D (6 bases). This CDR3 is built from 15 residues. Germline-derived CDR1 and CDR2 are SGHTA and FQGNSA. V was clipped by 4 bases and J by 4 bases, with 14 bases between them. The CDR3 sequence is CASSWTRGAGNTIYF. The CDR3 bases are TGTGCCAGCAGCTGGACCCGGGGGGCAGGAAACACCATATATTTT.

The J gene is TRBJ2-1, the V gene TRBV27; TRBD2 might be the D (6 bases). The germline V and J ends were trimmed by 5 bases and 2 bases, with 16 bases remaining between them. This CDR3 has 16 amino acids. Per germline, CDR1 MNHEY and CDR2 SMNVEV (reference sequence). CDR3 sequence reads: CASSTAAGRTYNEQFF. CDR3 nucleotide sequence: TGTGCCAGCAGTACGGCGGCGGGACGGACCTACAATGAGCAGTTCTTC.

This clonotype occurred a few times. At one end the junction does not follow the germline gene, possibly because of a read error. The J gene is TRBJ2-7, the V gene TRBV29-1, with TRBD2 as a possible D gene (5 bases). CDR1 is SQVTM, CDR2 ANQGSEA, per germline. This CDR3 is built from 11 residues. CDR3 in amino acids: CSVANSANTIF. The CDR3 nucleotides read TGCAGCGTTGCCAATAGCGCCAATACGATCTTC.

The rearrangement links TRBV11-1 to TRBJ2-7; 8 bases agree with TRBD2. This CDR3 region has 18 residues. CDR1 SGHAT and CDR2 FQDESV come from the germline V gene (reference sequence). The trim removed 0 bases at V and 0 bases at J, leaving 10 bases unmatched. The CDR3 loop reads CASSLAGVAGRNSYEQYF. The CDR3 DNA follows: TGTGCCAGCAGCTTAGCGGGGGTAGCGGGACGAAACTCCTACGAGCAGTACTTC.

The chain couples TRBV7-3 to TRBJ2-1; D gene unclear. The CDR3 runs to 14 residues. The germline V gene has CDR1 SGHTA and CDR2 FQGTGA. The ends were cut back, 3 bases at V and 1 base at J, with 7 bases in the middle. CDR3 DNA sequence: TGTGCCAGCAGCTTTAACCCATCCTACAATGAGCAGTTCTTC. This gives the protein CASSFNPSYNEQFF.

This clonotype appeared once. The rearrangement links TRBV6-2 or TRBV6-3 to TRBJ2-5; 9 bases are shared with TRBD2. V shed 8 bases and J 7 bases; nucleotides not matched to a gene: 14. Germline V lookup: CDR1 MNHEY, CDR2 SVGEGT. The CDR3 has 15 residues. CDR3 sequence reads: CASSLAGIPRWTQYF. The CDR3 DNA sequence: TGTGCCAGCTCACTAGCGGGCATACCGAGGTGGACCCAGTACTTC.

The J gene is TRBJ2-7, the V gene TRBV7-2; D gene ambiguous. The germline V gene encodes CDR1 SGHTA and CDR2 FQGNSA. With 4 bases removed from V and 0 bases from J, the gap between germline ends came to 13 bases. CDR3 size: 15 residues. CDR3 sequence (DNA): TGTGCCAGCAGCTCGGACCCGACCCCCTCCTACGAGCAGTACTTC. Its translation is CASSSDPTPSYEQYF.

This clonotype was counted only a few times. V and J are TRBV12-3 or TRBV12-4 and TRBJ2-5, with D tentatively TRBD2 (5 bases). This CDR3 is built from 15 residues. V dropped 1 base and J dropped 5 bases, with 14 bases sitting between them. DNA for the CDR3: TGTGCCAGCAGTTTAGGATCGGGGTTGCTGGAGACCCAGTACTTC. Translation: CASSLGSGLLETQYF.

This clonotype was found a few times. The rearrangement uses TRBV10-3 and TRBJ2-1, with 10 nucleotides matching TRBD1. This CDR3 spans 14 amino acids. Losses at the gene ends were 4 bases for V and 5 bases for J; bases not matched to a gene: 2. Germline assignment: CDR1 ENHRY and CDR2 SYGVKD. CDR3 coding DNA: TGTGCCATCAGTGTGGACAGGGGGAACAATGAGCAGTTCTTC. Its protein is CAISVDRGNNEQFF.

The chain has TRBV6-5 and TRBJ2-5; D gene unclear. This CDR3 has 15 amino acids. V gave up 3 bases and J gave up 4 bases, with 15 bases separating them. Germline V lookup: CDR1 MNHEY, CDR2 SVGAGI. The CDR3 nucleotides are TGTGCCAGCAGTTATGGGGTTGGCCGAGGAGAGACCCAGTACTTC. It specifies CASSYGVGRGETQYF.

The chain links TRBV18 to TRBJ2-3, with TRBD2 as a possible D gene (6 bases). The germline CDR1 and CDR2 sequences are KGHSH and LQKENI. The CDR3 runs to 16 residues. Trimming removed 0 bases at V and 0 bases at J, with 10 bases between. The DNA for the CDR3 is TGTGCCAGCTCACCACCTCAGCGGGCGAGCACAGATACGCAGTATTTT. Translation: CASSPPQRASTDTQYF.

The chain carries TRBV7-9 and TRBJ1-3; D is possibly TRBD1 (5 bases). V dropped 2 bases and J dropped 2 bases, with 16 bases sitting between them. The CDR3 is made up of 17 amino acids. Looked up from germline, CDR1 is SEHNR and CDR2 is FQNEAQ (reference sequence). CDR3 bases: TGTGCCAGCAGCTTACGTTCGGGGGGAAGAACTGGAAACACCATATATTTT. This gives the protein CASSLRSGGRTGNTIYF.

This clonotype came up many times. The chain combines TRBV12-3 or TRBV12-4 with TRBJ2-1; D not resolved. There are 13 residues in the CDR3. V was pared by 4 bases and J by 2 bases, with 6 bases between. CDR3 sequence: CASSSATYNEQFF. As DNA, the CDR3 is TGTGCCAGCAGTTCCGCAACCTACAATGAGCAGTTCTTC.

This clonotype was counted a few times. The CDR3 here is CASSTGDYVYNEQFF. In nucleotides, the CDR3 is TGTGCCAGCAGTACTGGGGACTACGTATACAATGAGCAGTTCTTC. The chain couples TRBV6-2 or TRBV6-3 to TRBJ2-1, with 7 positions matching TRBD2. The trim removed 5 bases at V and 4 bases at J, leaving 8 bases unmatched. Germline lookup yields CDR1 MNHEY and CDR2 SVGEGT. This CDR3 region has 15 residues.

This clonotype was seen a few times. The CDR3 carries no conserved terminal phenylalanine or tryptophan, so it likely arises from a read error. The limits of the CDR3 on the DNA are not certain, so only TCRdb's listed CDR3 is given. This rearrangement joins TRBV2 to TRBJ2-5; TRBD2 is taken as the D call from the table, unchecked against the DNA. The CDR3 numbers 12 amino acids, ends counted. Germline-derived CDR1 and CDR2 are SNHLY and FYNNEI. CDR3 in amino acids: CASSERGGLAVL.